This TCR beta chain was identified during a study of OX40 agonist ivuxolimab in advanced cancers. In the case of this clone: Its antigen is unidentified.

Points from the study as a whole: Several nonresponders also turned out to have low normalized T-cell clonal expansion.

TCRdb's copy holds only in-frame clones and misses some; the assay was immunoSEQ multiplex PCR. The sample has roughly 73,000 clones; 70% to 90% are singletons. This CDR3 comprises 15 residues. CDR1 and CDR2 from the germline V gene are ENHRY and SYGVKD. V lost 0 bases to trimming and J lost 1 base; unmatched junction nucleotides: 2. The chain combines TRBV10-3 with TRBJ2-5; 7 nucleotides match TRBD1. This sample comprised CD4+ or CD8+ T cells sorted from blood, obtained in a trial of the OX40 agonist ivuxolimab. The clonotype originates from an adult with an advanced solid tumor such as melanoma, head and neck, liver or kidney cancer. CDR3 residues: CAISESGQSQETQYF. For the CDR3, the DNA is TGTGCCATCAGTGAGTCGGGACAGTCCCAAGAGACCCAGTACTTC.